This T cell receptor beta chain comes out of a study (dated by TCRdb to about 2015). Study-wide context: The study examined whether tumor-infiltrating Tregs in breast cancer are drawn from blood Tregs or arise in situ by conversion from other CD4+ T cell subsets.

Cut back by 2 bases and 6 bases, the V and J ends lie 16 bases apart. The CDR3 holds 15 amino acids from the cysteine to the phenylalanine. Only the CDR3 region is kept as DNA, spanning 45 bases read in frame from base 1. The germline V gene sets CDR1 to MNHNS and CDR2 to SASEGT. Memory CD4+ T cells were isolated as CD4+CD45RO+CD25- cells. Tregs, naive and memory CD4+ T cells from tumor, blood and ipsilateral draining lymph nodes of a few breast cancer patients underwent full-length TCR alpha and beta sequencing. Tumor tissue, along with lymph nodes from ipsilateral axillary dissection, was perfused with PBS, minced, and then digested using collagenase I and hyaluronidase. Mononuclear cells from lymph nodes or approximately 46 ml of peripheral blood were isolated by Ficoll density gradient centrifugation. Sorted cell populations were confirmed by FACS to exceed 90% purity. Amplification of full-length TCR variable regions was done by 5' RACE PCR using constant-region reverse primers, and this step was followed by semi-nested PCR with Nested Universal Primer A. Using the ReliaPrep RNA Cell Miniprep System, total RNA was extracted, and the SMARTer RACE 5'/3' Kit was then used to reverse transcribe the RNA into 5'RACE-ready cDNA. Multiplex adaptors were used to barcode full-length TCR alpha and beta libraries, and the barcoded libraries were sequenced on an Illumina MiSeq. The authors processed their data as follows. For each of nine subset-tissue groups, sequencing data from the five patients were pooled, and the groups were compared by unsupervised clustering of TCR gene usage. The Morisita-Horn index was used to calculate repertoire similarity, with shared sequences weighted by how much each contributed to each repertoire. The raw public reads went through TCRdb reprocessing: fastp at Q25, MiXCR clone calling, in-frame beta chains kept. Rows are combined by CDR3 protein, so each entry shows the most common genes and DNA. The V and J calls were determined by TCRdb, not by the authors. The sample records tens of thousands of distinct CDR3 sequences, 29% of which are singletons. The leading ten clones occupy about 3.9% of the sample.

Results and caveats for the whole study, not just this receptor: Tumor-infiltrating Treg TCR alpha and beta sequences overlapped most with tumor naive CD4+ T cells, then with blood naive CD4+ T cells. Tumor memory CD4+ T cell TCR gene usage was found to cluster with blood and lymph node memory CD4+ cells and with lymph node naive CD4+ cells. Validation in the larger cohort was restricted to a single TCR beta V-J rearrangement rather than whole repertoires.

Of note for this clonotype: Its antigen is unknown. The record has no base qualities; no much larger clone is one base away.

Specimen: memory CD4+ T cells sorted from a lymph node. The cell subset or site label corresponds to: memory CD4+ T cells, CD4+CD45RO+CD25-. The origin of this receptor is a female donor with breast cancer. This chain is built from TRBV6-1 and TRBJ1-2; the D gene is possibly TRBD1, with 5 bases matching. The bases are TGTGCCAGCAGTGAATCATTTCTGCTAGGGGATGGCTACACCTTC. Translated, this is CASSESFLLGDGYTF.